The 9 T cell receptor beta chains presented below share a single source sample, sequenced in a study of cytomegalovirus exposure and HLA in healthy donors. A multiplex PCR was run with 60 Vbeta primers and 13 Jbeta primers. The repertoire was sequenced with immunoSEQ multiplex PCR; TCRdb's copy has only in-frame clones and lacks some. The sample includes about 160,000 clones, approximately 80% seen only once; the top ten take less than 10%. Sequences were obtained from PBMCs. The origin of the receptors is a man aged 18 to 29 in good health and CMV-seropositive.

The genes are TRBV7-2 and TRBJ1-2; possibly TRBD1 for D (5 bases). Trimming shortened V by 2 bases and J by 8 bases, and 12 bases separated the two germline ends. Looked up from germline, CDR1 is SGHTA and CDR2 is FQGNSA. The CDR3 runs 13 residues. CDR3 sequence (DNA): TGTGCCAGCAGCTTATCCGGCAGGGCCGGCTACACCTTC. Its translation is CASSLSGRAGYTF.

This clone was seen once. The CDR3 nucleotides read TGTGCCAGCAGAAATAGACAGTACAATGAGCAGTTCTTC. It specifies CASRNRQYNEQFF. J is TRBJ2-1 and V is TRBV2; maybe TRBD1 (5 bases). Germline V CDR1 and CDR2: SNHLY, FYNNEI. The CDR3 is made up of 13 amino acids. Trimming left V 6 bases short and J 4 bases short, with 10 bases between.

The rearrangement uses TRBV7-9 and TRBJ1-4, with 8 bases that match TRBD1. The CDR3 has 14 amino acids. Per germline, CDR1 SEHNR and CDR2 FQNEAQ (reference sequence). The J segment lost 8 bases and the V segment lost 5 bases, leaving 7 bases of the junction unmatched. CDR3 protein: CASSLDRVGEKLFF. The CDR3 DNA sequence: TGTGCCAGCAGCCTGGACAGGGTTGGGGAAAAACTGTTTTTT.

This clone has a single count. The rearrangement uses TRBV4-1 and TRBJ2-2; 9 positions match TRBD1. The CDR3 totals 18 residues. Germline V gene lookup returns CDR1 MGHRA and CDR2 YSYEKL. J lost 3 bases, V lost 3 bases, and 11 bases had no gene match. The CDR3 protein is CASSHAFPGQGDTGELFF. The CDR3 DNA sequence: TGCGCCAGCAGCCACGCATTTCCGGGACAGGGTGACACCGGGGAGCTGTTTTTT.

The chain uses TRBV30 and TRBJ2-1, with D possibly TRBD2 on 5 matching bases. This CDR3 region has 16 residues. The germline gives CDR1 GTSNPN, CDR2 SVGIG (reference sequence). V shed 1 base and J shed 0 bases, with 13 bases lying between them. The CDR3 spells CAWSGIQRRSYNEQFF. CDR3 sequence (DNA): TGTGCCTGGAGTGGGATTCAGCGGCGCTCCTACAATGAGCAGTTCTTC.

This clone was observed a single time. The chain carries TRBV4-1 and TRBJ2-3; 9 nucleotides align to TRBD1. V lost 4 bases, J lost 6 bases, and 11 bases stayed unmatched. Germline loops: CDR1 MGHRA, CDR2 YSYEKL. The CDR3 length is 16 residues. CDR3 sequence: CASSPLGQGSTDTQYF. As DNA, the CDR3 is TGCGCCAGCAGCCCCCTCGGACAGGGGAGTACGGATACGCAGTATTTT.

V gene TRBV5-1 combines with J gene TRBJ1-1, with 7 positions matching TRBD1. The germline gives CDR1 SGHRS, CDR2 YFSETQ. Trimming took 9 bases from V and 2 from J; bases not matched to a gene: 7. The CDR3 contains 13 residues. CDR3 coding DNA: TGCGCCACCCAGACAGGGATAAACACTGAAGCTTTCTTT. This sequence encodes CATQTGINTEAFF.

The chain is built from TRBV6-1 and TRBJ1-1; no clear D gene. The V gene's germline CDR1 is MNHNS and CDR2 SASEGT. With 8 bases removed from V and 5 bases from J, the gap between germline ends came to 9 bases. The CDR3 runs 11 residues. CDR3 sequence: CASLAGTEAFF. The CDR3 region has the DNA TGTGCCAGCTTGGCGGGGACTGAAGCTTTCTTT.

The rearrangement uses TRBV28 and TRBJ1-2; the match to TRBD1 covers 8 bases. Germline V lookup: CDR1 MDHEN, CDR2 SYDVKM. The junction had 3 bases not matched to a gene; V was cut back by 4 bases and J by 2 bases. The CDR3 has 14 amino acids. This chain's CDR3 is CASSSYRGNYGYTF. The CDR3 DNA reads as TGTGCCAGCAGTTCCTACAGGGGGAACTATGGCTACACCTTC.